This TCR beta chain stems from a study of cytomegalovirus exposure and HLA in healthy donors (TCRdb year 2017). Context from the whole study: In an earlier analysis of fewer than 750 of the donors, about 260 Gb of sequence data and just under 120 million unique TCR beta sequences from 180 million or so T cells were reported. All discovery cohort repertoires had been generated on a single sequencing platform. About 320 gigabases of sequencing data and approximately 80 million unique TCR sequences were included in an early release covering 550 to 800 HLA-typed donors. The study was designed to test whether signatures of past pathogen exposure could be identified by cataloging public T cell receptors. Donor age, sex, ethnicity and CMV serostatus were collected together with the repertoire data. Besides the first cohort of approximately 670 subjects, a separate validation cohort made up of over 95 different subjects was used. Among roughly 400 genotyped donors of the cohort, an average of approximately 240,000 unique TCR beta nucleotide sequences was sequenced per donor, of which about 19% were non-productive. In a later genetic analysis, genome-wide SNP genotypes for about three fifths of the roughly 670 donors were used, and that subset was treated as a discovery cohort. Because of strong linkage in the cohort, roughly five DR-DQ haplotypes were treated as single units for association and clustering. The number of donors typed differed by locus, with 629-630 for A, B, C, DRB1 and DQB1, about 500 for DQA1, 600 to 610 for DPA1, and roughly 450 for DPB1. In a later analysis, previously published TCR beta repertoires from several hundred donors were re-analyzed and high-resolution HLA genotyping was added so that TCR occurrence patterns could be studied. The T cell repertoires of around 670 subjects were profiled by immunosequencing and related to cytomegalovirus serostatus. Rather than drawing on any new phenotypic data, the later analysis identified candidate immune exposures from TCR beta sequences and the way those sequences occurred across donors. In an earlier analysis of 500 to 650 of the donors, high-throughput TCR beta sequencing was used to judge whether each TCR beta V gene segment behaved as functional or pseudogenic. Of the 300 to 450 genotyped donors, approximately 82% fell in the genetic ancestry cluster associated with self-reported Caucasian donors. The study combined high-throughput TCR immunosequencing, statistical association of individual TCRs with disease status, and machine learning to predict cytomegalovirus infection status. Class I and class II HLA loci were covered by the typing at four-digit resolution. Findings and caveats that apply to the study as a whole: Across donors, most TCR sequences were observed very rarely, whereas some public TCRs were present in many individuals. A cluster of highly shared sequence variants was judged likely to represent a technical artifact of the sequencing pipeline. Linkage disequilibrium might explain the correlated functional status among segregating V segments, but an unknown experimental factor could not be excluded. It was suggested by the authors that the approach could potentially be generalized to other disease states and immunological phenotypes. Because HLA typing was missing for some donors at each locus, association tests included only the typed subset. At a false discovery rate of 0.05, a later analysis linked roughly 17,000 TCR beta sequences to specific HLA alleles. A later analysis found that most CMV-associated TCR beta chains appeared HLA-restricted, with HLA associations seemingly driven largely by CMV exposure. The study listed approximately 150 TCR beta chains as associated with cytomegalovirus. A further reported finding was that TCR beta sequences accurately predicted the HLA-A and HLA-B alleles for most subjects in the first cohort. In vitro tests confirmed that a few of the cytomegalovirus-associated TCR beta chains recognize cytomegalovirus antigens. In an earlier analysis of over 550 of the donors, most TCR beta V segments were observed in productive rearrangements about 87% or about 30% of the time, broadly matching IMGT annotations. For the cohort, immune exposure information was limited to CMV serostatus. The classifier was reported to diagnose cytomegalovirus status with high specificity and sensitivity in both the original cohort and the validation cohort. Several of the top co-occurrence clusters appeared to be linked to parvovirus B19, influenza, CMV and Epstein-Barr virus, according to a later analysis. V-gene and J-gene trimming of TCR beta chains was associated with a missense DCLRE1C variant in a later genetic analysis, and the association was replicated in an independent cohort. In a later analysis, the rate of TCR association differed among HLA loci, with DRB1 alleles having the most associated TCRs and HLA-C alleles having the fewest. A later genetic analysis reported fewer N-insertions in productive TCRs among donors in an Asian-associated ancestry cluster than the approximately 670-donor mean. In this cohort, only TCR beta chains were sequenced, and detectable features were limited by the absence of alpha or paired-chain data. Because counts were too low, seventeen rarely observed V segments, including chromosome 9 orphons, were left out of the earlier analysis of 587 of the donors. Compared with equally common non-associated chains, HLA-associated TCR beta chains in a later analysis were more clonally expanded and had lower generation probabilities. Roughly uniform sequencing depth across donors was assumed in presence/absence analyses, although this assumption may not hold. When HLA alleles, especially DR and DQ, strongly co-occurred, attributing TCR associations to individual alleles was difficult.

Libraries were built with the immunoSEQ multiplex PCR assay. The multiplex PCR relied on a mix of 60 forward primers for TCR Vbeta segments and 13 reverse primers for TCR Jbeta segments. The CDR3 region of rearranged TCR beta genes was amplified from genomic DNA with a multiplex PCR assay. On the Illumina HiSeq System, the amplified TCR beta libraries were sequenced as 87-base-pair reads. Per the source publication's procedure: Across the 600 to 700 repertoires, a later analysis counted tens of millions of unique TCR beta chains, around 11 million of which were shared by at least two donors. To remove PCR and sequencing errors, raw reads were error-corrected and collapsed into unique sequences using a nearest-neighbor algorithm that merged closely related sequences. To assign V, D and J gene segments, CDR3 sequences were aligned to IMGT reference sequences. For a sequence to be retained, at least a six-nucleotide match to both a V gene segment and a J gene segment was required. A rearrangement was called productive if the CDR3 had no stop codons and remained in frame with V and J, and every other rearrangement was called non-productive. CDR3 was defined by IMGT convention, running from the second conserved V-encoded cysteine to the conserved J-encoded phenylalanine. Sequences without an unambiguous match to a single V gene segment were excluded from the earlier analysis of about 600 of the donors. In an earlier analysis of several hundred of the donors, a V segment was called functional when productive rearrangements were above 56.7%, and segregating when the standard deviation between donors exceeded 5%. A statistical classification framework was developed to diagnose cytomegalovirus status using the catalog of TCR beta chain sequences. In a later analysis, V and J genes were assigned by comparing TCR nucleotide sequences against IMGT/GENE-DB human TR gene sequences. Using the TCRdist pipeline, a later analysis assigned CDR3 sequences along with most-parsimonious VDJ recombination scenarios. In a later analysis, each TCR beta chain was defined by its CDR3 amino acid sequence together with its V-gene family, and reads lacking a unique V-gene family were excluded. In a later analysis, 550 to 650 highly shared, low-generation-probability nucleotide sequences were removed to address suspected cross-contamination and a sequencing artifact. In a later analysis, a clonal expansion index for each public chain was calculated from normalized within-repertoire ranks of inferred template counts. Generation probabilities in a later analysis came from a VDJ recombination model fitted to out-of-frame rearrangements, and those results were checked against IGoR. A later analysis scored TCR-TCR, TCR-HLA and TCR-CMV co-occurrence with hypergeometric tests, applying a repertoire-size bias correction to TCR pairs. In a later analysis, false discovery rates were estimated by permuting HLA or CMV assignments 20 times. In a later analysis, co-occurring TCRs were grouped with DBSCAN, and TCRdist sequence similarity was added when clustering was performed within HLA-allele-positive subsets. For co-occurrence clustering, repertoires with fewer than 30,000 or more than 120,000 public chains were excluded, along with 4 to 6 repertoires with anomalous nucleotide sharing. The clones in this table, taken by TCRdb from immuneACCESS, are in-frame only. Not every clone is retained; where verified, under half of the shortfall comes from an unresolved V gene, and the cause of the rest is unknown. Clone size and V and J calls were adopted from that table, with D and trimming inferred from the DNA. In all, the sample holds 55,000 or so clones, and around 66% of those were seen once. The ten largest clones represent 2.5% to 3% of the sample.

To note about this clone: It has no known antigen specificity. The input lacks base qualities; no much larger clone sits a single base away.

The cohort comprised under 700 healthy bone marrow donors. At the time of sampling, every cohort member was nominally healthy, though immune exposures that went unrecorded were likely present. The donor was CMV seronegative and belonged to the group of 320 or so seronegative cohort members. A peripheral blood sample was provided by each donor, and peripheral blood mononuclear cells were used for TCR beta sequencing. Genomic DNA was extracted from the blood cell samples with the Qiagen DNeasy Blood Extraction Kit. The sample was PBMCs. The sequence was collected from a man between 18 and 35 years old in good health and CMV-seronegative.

The nucleotide sequence is TGTGCCAGTAGTACTACCGGGACAGGGAGGTACGAGCAGTACTTC. Translated, this gives CASSTTGTGRYEQYF. Rearrangement joined TRBV19 to TRBJ2-7, with TRBD1 matching 9 junction bases. The cysteine opens and the phenylalanine closes a CDR3 of 15 amino acids. Here the CDR3 DNA is all that survives: 45 bases in frame from base 1. Reading the germline V gene (reference sequence) gives CDR1 LNHDA and CDR2 SQIVND. V lost 4 bases and J lost 4 bases, and the count of bases not matched to a germline gene is 8.